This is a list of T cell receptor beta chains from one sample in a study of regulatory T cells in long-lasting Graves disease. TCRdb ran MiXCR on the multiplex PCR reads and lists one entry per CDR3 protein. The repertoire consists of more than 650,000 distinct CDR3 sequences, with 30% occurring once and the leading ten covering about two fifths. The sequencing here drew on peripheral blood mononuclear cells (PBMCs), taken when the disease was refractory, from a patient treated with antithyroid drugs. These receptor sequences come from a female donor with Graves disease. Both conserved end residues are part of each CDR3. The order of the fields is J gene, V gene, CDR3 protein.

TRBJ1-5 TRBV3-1 CASSRTGGQGFNQPQHF
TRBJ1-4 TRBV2 CASSRPGQSNEKLFF
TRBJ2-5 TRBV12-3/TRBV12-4 CAIRPSGRAYETQYF
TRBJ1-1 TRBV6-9 CASSYSPTAGGTEAFF
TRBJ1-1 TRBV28 CASRPSDTMNTEAFF
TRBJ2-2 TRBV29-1 CSVRETDTGGLFF
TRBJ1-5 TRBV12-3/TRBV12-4 CASSPKEGIQPQHF
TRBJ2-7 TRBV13 CASSGPGAYEQYF
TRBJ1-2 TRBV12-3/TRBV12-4 CASSQGTVLDGYAF
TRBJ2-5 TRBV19 CASSSRRGETQYF
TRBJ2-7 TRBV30 CAWSVPTRVGEQYF
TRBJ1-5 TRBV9 CASSVNARDDSSNQPQHF
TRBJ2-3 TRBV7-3 CASSLGQVSDTQYF
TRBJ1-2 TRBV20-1 CSALQGYGYTF
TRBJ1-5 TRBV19 CASSMVPGVTNQPQHF
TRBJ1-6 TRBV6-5 CASSYSGRGDSPLHF
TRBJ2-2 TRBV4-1 CASSQAQAGRYTGELFF
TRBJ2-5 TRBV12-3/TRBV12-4 CASSLFVRTGPGETQYF
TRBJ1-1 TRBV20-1 CSATGRLNTEAFF
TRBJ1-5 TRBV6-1 CASRVGRSNQPQHF
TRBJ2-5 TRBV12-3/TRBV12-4 CASSIRQSQETQYF
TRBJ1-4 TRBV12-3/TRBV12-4 CASRQGARATNEKLFF
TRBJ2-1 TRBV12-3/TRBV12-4 CASSFRWGDEQFF
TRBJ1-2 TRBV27 CASSPWAGYGYTF
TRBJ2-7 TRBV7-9 CASSRLDRQGRAYEQYF
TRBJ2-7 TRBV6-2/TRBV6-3 CASRPTADRSYEQYF
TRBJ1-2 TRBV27 CASSTDQEGNWGYTF
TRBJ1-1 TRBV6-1 CASRPQGGNTEAFF
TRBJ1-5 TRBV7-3 CASSLDRVQPQHF
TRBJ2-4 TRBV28 CASSLTPGQRAKNIQYF
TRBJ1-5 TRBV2 CASSLRWLRADQPQHF